This T cell receptor (beta chain) is from a study of control samples from healthy donors and cancer patients. V shed 4 bases and J shed 0 bases, with 12 bases lying between them. In germline, CDR1 is SGHTA, CDR2 FQGTGA. The CDR3 is 16 amino acids. Generated by immunoSEQ multiplex PCR, the TCRdb table keeps only in-frame clones and is missing some. The sample contains roughly 100,000 clones, more than 85% of which appear only once. The V gene is TRBV7-3, the J gene TRBJ2-2; unclear D gene. The source material was PBMCs. The sequence was obtained from a man aged 60 to 69 with lung cancer. CDR3 sequence (DNA): TGTGCCAGCAGCTCTCCGAATTGGCCGAACACCGGGGAGCTGTTTTTT. It yields the protein CASSSPNWPNTGELFF.